The rows below give T cell receptor beta chains drawn from one sample of a study of T cells in Graves' hyperthyroidism and ophthalmopathy. MiXCR, applied by TCRdb to the multiplex PCR reads, yields one record per CDR3 protein. Of about 580,000 distinct CDR3 sequences listed, over 11% are singletons. The sequenced sample was blood. All receptors come from a woman aged 25-40 years with Graves' hyperthyroidism that later progressed to Graves' ophthalmopathy. Each CDR3 is given with its conserved first and last residue. D genes are given only for firm matches. Size is omitted from some rows. Given values are once, few, many or a class for expanded clones.

cdr3_nt,cdr3_aa,j_call,clone_size,d_call,v_call
TGTGCCACCACGGGGGTGGAATCCACTGAAGCTTTCTTT,CATTGVESTEAFF,TRBJ1-1,.,.,TRBV24-1
TGCAGTGCTAGAGATCGGGCAGGGACTAACTATGGCTACACCTTC,CSARDRAGTNYGYTF,TRBJ1-2,many,.,TRBV20-1
TGTGCCAGCAGTGAATGGGACAGGGGGAATCAAGAGACCCAGTACTTC,CASSEWDRGNQETQYF,TRBJ2-5,many,TRBD1,TRBV25-1
TGTACCACCAGGGGAACCTCCGCTAACACCGGGGAGCTGTTTTTT,CTTRGTSANTGELFF,TRBJ2-2,few,.,TRBV24-1
TGTGCCAGCAGTGCGACAGGGGGTAGGTGGGAGACCCAGTACTTC,CASSATGGRWETQYF,TRBJ2-5,.,TRBD1,TRBV28
TGTGCTAGTGGTTCTGGATACGAGCAGTACTTC,CASGSGYEQYF,TRBJ2-7,many,.,TRBV12-5
TGTGCCAGCAGCGGGCTTGTTCGGGGACTCAGGGATACGCAGTATTTT,CASSGLVRGLRDTQYF,TRBJ2-3,many,.,TRBV7-2
TGTGCCAGCTCACCAAAGGGACAGGGAGCAACCTACGAGCAGTACTTC,CASSPKGQGATYEQYF,TRBJ2-7,many,TRBD1,TRBV18
TGTGCCAGCAGCTTGGCCAGGGACAGGGATAATTCACCCCTCCACTTT,CASSLARDRDNSPLHF,TRBJ1-6,few,TRBD1,TRBV5-6
TGTGCCAGCAGCTTTTGGGCCGGAGAGCTGTTTTTT,CASSFWAGELFF,TRBJ2-2,few,.,TRBV5-8
TGTGCCAGCAGCAAAGACGGCTACGAGCAGTACTTC,CASSKDGYEQYF,TRBJ2-7,many,.,TRBV7-2
TGTGCCAGCAGTTCCAGGGTGTTAAGCTACGAGCAGTACTTC,CASSSRVLSYEQYF,TRBJ2-7,few,.,TRBV6-2/TRBV6-3
TGTGCCAGCAGCCCACACATCATGGTAGGATCGAACACTGAAGCTTTCTTT,CASSPHIMVGSNTEAFF,TRBJ1-1,.,.,TRBV7-2
TGTGCCAGCAGTCTGATTAGCGGGAGGGCCGGCACAGATACGCAGTATTTT,CASSLISGRAGTDTQYF,TRBJ2-3,many,TRBD2,TRBV27
TGTGCCAGCAGTCCGCTAACTACAGGGTCCCCCTATTTTTCACCCCTCCACTTT,CASSPLTTGSPYFSPLHF,TRBJ1-6,many,.,TRBV27
TGTGCCAGCAACCTGAGAAGCAATCAGCCCCAGCATTTT,CASNLRSNQPQHF,TRBJ1-5,many,.,TRBV28
TGCGCCAGCAGCCAAGAACCGGGACTAGCGGGAGGCTTTTACAATGAGCAGTTCTTC,CASSQEPGLAGGFYNEQFF,TRBJ2-1,.,TRBD2,TRBV11-2
TGCGCCAGCAGTGACATGGCAGGGGGCAGAGATACGCAGTATTTT,CASSDMAGGRDTQYF,TRBJ2-3,many,TRBD1,TRBV10-2
TGTGCCAGCAGTTTATCTAGGGACAGATATGTATACGAGCAGTACTTC,CASSLSRDRYVYEQYF,TRBJ2-7,.,TRBD1,TRBV28
TGTGCCAGCAGTTACCAACAGGGGTCTACTTATGGCTACACCTTC,CASSYQQGSTYGYTF,TRBJ1-2,many,TRBD1,TRBV6-5
TGTGCCAGTAGTAAGGGGTGGGAGGGGTACAATGAGCAGTTCTTC,CASSKGWEGYNEQFF,TRBJ2-1,many,TRBD2,TRBV19
TGTGCCAGCAGCCAAGACGGGCAGCTTCCTGGAAACACCATATATTTT,CASSQDGQLPGNTIYF,TRBJ1-3,many,.,TRBV3-1
TGTGCCAGCAGCTTAGTGGACAGGGGGGCAACAGATACGCAGTATTTT,CASSLVDRGATDTQYF,TRBJ2-3,.,TRBD1,TRBV7-8
TGTGCCAGCAGCCCAAGAGTGGGACTAGCCTCGGGAGTCGAGTTCTTC,CASSPRVGLASGVEFF,TRBJ2-1,many,TRBD2,TRBV3-1
TGTGCCAGTAGCAGGCAGCGGGAGGTTCCAGATACGCAGTATTTT,CASSRQREVPDTQYF,TRBJ2-3,many,TRBD2,TRBV19
TGCAGTGCTAGAGCCGCCGGGAGGGGGGGTGAGCAGTTCTTC,CSARAAGRGGEQFF,TRBJ2-1,once,TRBD2,TRBV20-1
TGCAGCTTAGACGTGGGGAGCACAGATACGCAGTATTTT,CSLDVGSTDTQYF,TRBJ2-3,.,.,TRBV29-1
.,CASSYTSAGNQPQHF,TRBJ1-5,many,.,TRBV6-1
TGTGCCAGCAGCATCGGAGCGGCAACTAATGAAAAACTGTTTTTT,CASSIGAATNEKLFF,TRBJ1-4,.,.,TRBV13
TGTGCCAGCAGCTTAGCAAGGGTATCTACGTTTAACACTGAAGCTTTCTTT,CASSLARVSTFNTEAFF,TRBJ1-1,many,.,TRBV7-8
TGTGCCAGCAGCGTAGAGGGCAACCTCAGGGACCAGTACTTC,CASSVEGNLRDQYF,TRBJ2-5,many,.,TRBV9